The text below deals with one TCR beta chain. This sample stems from a study of HIV-infected children after antiretroviral therapy interruption. V dropped 4 bases and J dropped 3 bases, with 14 bases sitting between them. Germline CDR1 SGDLS, CDR2 YYNGEE. The CDR3 runs to 15 residues. Treatment in this sample: PENTA 11 planned treatment interruption arm or continuous ART arm. Unique molecular identifiers were included in an RNA-based 3' RACE TCR library. TCRdb processed the 3' RACE reads anew with MiXCR; each CDR3 protein has one entry. Counted here are 40,000 to 55,000 distinct CDR3 sequences, about 4.3% occurring once; the ten biggest clones make up approximately 0.7%.

The specimen comprised CD45RA+ CD4+ T cells from PBMCs, pooled from several time points, sampled from a donor given antiretroviral therapy, either interrupted or continuous. The subset is: naive CD4+ CD45RA+ CD45RO- T cells. This receptor was taken from a pool of human donors with HIV. The J gene is TRBJ2-1, the V gene TRBV9; D not certain. CDR3 DNA: TGTGCCAGCAGCTCGATTGAGACCTACTACAATGAGCAGTTCTTC. This codes for CASSSIETYYNEQFF.